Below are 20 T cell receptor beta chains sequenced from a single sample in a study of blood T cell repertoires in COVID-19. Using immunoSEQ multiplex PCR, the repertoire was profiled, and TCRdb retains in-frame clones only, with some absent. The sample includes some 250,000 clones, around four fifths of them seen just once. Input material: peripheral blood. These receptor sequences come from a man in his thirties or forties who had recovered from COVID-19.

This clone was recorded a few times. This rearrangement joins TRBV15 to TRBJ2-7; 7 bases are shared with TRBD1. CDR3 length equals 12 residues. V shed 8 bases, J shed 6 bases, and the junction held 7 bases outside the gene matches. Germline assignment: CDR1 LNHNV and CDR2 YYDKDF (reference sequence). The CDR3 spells CATRDRGGEQYF. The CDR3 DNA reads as TGTGCCACCCGGGACAGAGGTGGCGAGCAGTACTTC.

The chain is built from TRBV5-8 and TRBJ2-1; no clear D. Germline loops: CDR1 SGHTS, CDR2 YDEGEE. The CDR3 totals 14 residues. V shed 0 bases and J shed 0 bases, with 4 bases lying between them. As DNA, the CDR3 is TGTGCCAGCAGCTTGGGGAGCTCCTACAATGAGCAGTTCTTC. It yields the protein CASSLGSSYNEQFF. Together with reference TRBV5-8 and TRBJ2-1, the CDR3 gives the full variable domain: EAGVTQSPTHLIKTRGQQATLRCSPISGHTSVYWYQQALGLGLQFLLWYDEGEERNRGNFPPRFSGRQFPNYSSELNVNALELEDSALYLCASSLGSSYNEQFFGPGTRLTVL.

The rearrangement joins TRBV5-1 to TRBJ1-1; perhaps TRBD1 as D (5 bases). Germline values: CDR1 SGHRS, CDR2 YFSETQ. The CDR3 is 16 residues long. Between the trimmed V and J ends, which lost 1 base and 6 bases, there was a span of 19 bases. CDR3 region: CASSLSFSVGASEAFF. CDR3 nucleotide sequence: TGCGCCAGCAGCTTGAGTTTTTCTGTAGGGGCTTCTGAAGCTTTCTTT. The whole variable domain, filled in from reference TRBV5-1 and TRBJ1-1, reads KAGVTQTPRYLIKTRGQQVTLSCSPISGHRSVSWYQQTPGQGLQFLFEYFSETQRNKGNFPGRFSGRQFSNSRSEMNVSTLELGDSALYLCASSLSFSVGASEAFFGQGTRLTVV.

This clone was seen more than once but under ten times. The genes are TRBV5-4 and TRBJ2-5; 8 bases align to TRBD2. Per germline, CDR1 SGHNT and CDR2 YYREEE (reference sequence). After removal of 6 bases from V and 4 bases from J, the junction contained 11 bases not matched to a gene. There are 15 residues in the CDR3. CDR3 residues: CASNKAGGAAETQYF. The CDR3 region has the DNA TGTGCCAGCAACAAGGCCGGGGGGGCCGCAGAGACCCAGTACTTC.

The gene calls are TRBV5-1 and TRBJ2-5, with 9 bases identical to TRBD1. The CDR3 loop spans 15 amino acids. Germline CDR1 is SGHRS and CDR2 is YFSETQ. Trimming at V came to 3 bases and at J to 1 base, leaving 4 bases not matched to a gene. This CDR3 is CASSSGTGFQETQYF. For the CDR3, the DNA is TGCGCCAGCAGCTCCGGGACAGGGTTCCAAGAGACCCAGTACTTC.

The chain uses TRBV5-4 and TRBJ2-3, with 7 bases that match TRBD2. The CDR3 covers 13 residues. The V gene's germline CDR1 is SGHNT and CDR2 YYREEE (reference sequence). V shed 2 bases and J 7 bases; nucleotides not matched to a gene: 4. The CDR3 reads CASSLRGENTQYF. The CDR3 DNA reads TGTGCCAGCAGCTTACGGGGGGAAAATACGCAGTATTTT.

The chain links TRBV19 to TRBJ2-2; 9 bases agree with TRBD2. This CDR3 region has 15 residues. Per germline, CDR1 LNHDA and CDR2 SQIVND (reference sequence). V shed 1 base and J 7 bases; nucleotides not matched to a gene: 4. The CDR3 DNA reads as TGTGCCAGTAGTATAGGGCTAGCGGGGCTCGGGGAGCTGTTTTTT. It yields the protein CASSIGLAGLGELFF.

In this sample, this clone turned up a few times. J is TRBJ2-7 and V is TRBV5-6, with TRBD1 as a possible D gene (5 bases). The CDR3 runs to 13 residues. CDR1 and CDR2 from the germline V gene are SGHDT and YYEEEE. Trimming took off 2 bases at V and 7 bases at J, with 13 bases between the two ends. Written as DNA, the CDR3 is TGTGCCAGCAGCTTTTCCCTCAGGGAAGAGCAGTACTTC. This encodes CASSFSLREEQYF.

The CDR3 sequence is CASSLDRAGNSPLHF. The CDR3 DNA reads as TGCGCCAGCAGCTTGGACAGGGCGGGTAATTCACCCCTCCACTTT. The chain joins TRBV5-1 to TRBJ1-6, with a possible D match to TRBD1 (6 bases). The CDR3 has 15 residues. Deletions cut 0 bases from V and 6 bases from J, with 10 bases between. CDR1 and CDR2 from the germline V gene are SGHRS and YFSETQ.

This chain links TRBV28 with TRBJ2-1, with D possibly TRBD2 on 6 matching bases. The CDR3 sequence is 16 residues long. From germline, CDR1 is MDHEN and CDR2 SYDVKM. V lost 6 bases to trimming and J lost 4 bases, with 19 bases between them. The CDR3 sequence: CASSTPQQGGYNEQFF. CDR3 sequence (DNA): TGTGCCAGCAGCACCCCACAGCAAGGAGGGTACAATGAGCAGTTCTTC.

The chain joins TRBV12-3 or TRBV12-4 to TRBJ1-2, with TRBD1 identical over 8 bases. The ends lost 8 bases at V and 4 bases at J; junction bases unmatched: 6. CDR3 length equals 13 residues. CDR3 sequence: CASGLGQGYGYTF. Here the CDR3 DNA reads TGTGCCAGCGGCCTTGGACAGGGCTATGGCTACACCTTC.

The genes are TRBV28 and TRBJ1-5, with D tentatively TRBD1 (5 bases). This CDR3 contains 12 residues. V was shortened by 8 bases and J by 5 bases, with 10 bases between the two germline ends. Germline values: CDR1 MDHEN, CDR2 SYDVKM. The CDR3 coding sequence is TGTGCCAGCGGAACAGGCTATCAGCCCCAGCATTTT. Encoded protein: CASGTGYQPQHF.

The CDR3, as DNA: TGCGCCAGCAGCCAAGCTCCCCGAGGGGAAAAACTGTTTTTT. Translating it yields CASSQAPRGEKLFF. The gene calls are TRBV4-1 and TRBJ1-4; D remains unclear. V dropped 1 base and J dropped 8 bases, with 11 bases sitting between them. This CDR3 is built from 14 residues. Per the germline V gene, CDR1 is MGHRA and CDR2 is YSYEKL.

In nucleotides, the CDR3 is TGCGCCAGCAGCCGGACAGGTCAAGAGACCCAGTACTTC. As protein: CASSRTGQETQYF. V is TRBV5-1 and J is TRBJ2-5; the match to TRBD1 covers 7 bases. This CDR3 has 13 amino acids. V shed 4 bases, J shed 2 bases, and the junction held 2 bases outside the gene matches. The germline V gene encodes CDR1 SGHRS and CDR2 YFSETQ.

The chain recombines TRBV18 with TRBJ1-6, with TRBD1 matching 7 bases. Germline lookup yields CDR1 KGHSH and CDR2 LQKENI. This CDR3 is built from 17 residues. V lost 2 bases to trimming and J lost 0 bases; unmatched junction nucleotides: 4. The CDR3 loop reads CASSPGTESSYNSPLHF. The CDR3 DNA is TGTGCCAGCTCACCAGGGACAGAAAGCTCCTATAATTCACCCCTCCACTTT.

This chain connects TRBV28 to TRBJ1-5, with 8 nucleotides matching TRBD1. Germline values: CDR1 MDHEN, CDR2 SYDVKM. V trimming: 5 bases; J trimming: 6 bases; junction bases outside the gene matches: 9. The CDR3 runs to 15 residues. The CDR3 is CASSTPQGGSQPQHF. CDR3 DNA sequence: TGTGCCAGCAGTACCCCACAGGGGGGGAGTCAGCCCCAGCATTTT.

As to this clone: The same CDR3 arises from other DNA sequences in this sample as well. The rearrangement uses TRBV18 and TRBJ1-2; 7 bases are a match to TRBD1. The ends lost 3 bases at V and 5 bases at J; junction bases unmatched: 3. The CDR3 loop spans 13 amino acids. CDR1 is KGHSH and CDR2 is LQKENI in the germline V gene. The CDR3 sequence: CASSPDREYGYTF. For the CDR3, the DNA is TGTGCCAGCTCACCTGACAGGGAGTATGGCTACACCTTC. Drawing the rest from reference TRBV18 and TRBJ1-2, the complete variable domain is NAGVMQNPRHLVRRRGQEARLRCSPMKGHSHVYWYRQLPEEGLKFMVYLQKENIIDESGMPKERFSAEFPKEGPSILRIQQVVRGDSAAYFCASSPDREYGYTFGSGTRLTVV.

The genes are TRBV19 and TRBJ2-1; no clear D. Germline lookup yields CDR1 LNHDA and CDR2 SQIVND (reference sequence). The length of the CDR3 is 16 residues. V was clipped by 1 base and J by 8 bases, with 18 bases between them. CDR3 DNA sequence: TGTGCCAGTAGTATAGCACTGCTTTCCCCCTATGATGAGCAGTTCTTC. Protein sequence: CASSIALLSPYDEQFF.

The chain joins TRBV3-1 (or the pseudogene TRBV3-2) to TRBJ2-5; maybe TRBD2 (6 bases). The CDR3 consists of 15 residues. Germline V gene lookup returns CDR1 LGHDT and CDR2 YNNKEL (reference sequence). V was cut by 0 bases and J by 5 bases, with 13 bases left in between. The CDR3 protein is CASSQEATSWETQYF. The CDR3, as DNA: TGTGCCAGCAGCCAAGAGGCGACTAGTTGGGAGACCCAGTACTTC.

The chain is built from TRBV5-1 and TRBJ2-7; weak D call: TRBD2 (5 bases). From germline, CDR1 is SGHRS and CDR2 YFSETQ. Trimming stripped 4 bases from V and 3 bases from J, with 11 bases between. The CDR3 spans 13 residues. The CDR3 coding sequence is TGCGCCAGCAGCGAGGGATCAGACTACGAGCAGTACGTC. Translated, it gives CASSEGSDYEQYV.